This TCR beta chain was sequenced during a study of cytomegalovirus exposure and HLA in healthy donors. Vbeta (60) and Jbeta (13) primers were used in the PCR. Using immunoSEQ multiplex PCR, the repertoire was profiled, and TCRdb retains in-frame clones only, with some absent. The repertoire has some 120,000 clones, roughly 9% of them found once; the top ten carry 6%. As regards this clone: Its antigen is unidentified.

Findings and limits, study-wide: Evidence from a later analysis indicated that most CMV-associated TCR beta chains looked HLA-restricted. Later analysis indicated greater clonal expansion among HLA-associated TCR beta chains than among equally common other chains. It was in a later analysis that TCR association rates were seen to vary by HLA locus, highest for DRB1 and lowest for HLA-C.

This TCR was recovered from a woman between 40 and 50 years old in good health and CMV-seropositive. The sample taken for sequencing was PBMCs.

CDR3 DNA: TGTGCCAGCAAGCCGGTACTACAAGAGACCCAGTACTTC. It codes for CASKPVLQETQYF. V and J are TRBV27 and TRBJ2-5, with D unclear. The CDR3 has 13 amino acids. Germline loops: CDR1 MNHEY, CDR2 SMNVEV (reference sequence). V dropped 7 bases and J dropped 2 bases, with 11 bases sitting between them.